The present TCR beta chain was sequenced within a study of T cells in localized non-small cell lung cancer. This CDR3 region has 14 residues. CDR1 is SGHAT, CDR2 FQNNGV, per germline. Trimming removed 2 bases from V and 0 bases from J, with 2 bases in between. Assay used: immunoSEQ multiplex PCR; TCRdb lists only in-frame clones, some missing. The sample yields 60,000 to 75,000 clones, 81% seen once. Specimen: PBMCs, collected before any cancer treatment. The receptor comes from a man between 40 and 69 years old with stage II lung adenocarcinoma. The chain employs TRBV11-2 and TRBJ2-6; D ambiguous. For the CDR3, the DNA is TGTGCCAGCAGCTTAATCTCTGGGGCCAACGTCCTGACTTTC. Residues: CASSLISGANVLTF. Based on the CDR3 plus reference TRBV11-2 and TRBJ2-6, the full variable domain is EAGVAQSPRYKIIEKRQSVAFWCNPISGHATLYWYQQILGQGPKLLIQFQNNGVVDDSQLPKDRFSAERLKGVDSTLKIQPAKLEDSAVYLCASSLISGANVLTFGAGSRLTVL.